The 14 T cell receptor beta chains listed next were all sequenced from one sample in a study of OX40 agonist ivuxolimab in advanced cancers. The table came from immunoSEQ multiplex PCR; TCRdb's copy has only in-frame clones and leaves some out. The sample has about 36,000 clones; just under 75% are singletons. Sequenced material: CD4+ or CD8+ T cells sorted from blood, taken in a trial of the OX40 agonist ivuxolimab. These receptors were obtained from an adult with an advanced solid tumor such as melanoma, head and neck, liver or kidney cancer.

The CDR3 DNA is TGCGCCAGCAGCTTAGGGACAGCCAAATCCTATGGCTACACCTTC. Translating gives CASSLGTAKSYGYTF. The chain is built from TRBV5-1 and TRBJ1-2; 7 bases agree with TRBD1. With 2 bases clipped from V and 4 bases from J, the junction kept 8 bases outside the gene matches. CDR1 and CDR2 from the germline V gene are SGHRS and YFSETQ. The CDR3 length is 15 residues. Together with reference TRBV5-1 and TRBJ1-2, the CDR3 gives the full variable domain: KAGVTQTPRYLIKTRGQQVTLSCSPISGHRSVSWYQQTPGQGLQFLFEYFSETQRNKGNFPGRFSGRQFSNSRSEMNVSTLELGDSALYLCASSLGTAKSYGYTFGSGTRLTVV.

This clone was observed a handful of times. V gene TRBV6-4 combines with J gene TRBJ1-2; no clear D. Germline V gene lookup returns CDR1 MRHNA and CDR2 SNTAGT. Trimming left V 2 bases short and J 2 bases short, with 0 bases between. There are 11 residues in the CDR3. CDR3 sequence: CASSDNYGYTF. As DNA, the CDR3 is TGTGCCAGCAGTGACAACTATGGCTACACCTTC.

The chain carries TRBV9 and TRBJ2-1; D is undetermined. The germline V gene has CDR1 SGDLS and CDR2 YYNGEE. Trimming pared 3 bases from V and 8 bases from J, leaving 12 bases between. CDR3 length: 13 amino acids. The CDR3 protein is CASSDGRADEQFF. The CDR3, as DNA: TGTGCCAGCAGCGACGGCCGGGCGGATGAGCAGTTCTTC.

The CDR3 spells CAYQRGGRYEQYF. CDR3 coding DNA: TGTGCTTACCAGCGGGGGGGCCGGTACGAGCAGTACTTC. J is TRBJ2-7 and V is TRBV5-4, with 10 nucleotides matching TRBD2. The CDR3 sequence is 13 residues long. Germline CDR1 reads SGHNT; CDR2 reads YYREEE (reference sequence).

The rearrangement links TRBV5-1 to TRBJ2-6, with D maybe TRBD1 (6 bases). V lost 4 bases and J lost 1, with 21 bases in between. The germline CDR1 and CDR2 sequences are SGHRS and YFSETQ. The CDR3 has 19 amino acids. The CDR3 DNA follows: TGCGCCAGCAGCACTCTTTCAGGGGTATTAGGGTCTGGGGCCAACGTCCTGACTTTC. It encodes CASSTLSGVLGSGANVLTF.

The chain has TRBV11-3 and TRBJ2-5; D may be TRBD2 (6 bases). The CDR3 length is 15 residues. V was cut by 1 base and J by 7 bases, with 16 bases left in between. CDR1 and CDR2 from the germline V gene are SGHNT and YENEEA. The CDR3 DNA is TGTGCCAGCAGCTTAGTCGGGAGATTGGGTGGGACCCAGTACTTC. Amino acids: CASSLVGRLGGTQYF.

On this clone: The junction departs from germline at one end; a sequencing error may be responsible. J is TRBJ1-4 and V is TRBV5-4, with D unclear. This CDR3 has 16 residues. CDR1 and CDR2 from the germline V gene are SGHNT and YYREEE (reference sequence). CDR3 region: CASSLDLSGTYEKLFF. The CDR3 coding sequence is TGTGCCAGCAGCTTGGATCTTTCGGGAACTTATGAAAAACTGTTTTTT.

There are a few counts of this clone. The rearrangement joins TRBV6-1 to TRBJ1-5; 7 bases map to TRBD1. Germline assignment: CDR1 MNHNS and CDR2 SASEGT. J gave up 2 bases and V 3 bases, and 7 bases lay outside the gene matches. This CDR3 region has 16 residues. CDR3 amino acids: CASSDGTAIGNQPQHF. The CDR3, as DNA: TGTGCCAGCAGTGACGGGACAGCGATAGGCAATCAGCCCCAGCATTTT.

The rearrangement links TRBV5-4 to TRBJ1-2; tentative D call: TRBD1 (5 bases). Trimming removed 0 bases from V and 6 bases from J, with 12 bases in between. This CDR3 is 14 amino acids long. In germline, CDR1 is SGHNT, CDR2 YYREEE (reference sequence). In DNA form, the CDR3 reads TGTGCCAGCAGCTTGGACGGCAGGGATCATGGCTACACCTTC. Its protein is CASSLDGRDHGYTF.

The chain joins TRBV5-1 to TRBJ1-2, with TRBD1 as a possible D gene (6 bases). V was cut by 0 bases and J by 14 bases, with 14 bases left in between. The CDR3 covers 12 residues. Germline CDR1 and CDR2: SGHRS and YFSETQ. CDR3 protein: CASSLDLRGITF. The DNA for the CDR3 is TGCGCCAGCAGCTTGGATCTTAGGGGGATTACCTTC.

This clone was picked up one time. CDR3 in amino acids: CASSPGGAEGYTF. DNA for the CDR3: TGTGCCAGCAGCCCCGGGGGGGCGGAAGGCTACACCTTC. V is TRBV6-5 and J is TRBJ1-2; tentative D call: TRBD1 (6 bases). The CDR3 is 13 amino acids. The V end lost 6 bases, the J end lost 8 bases, and 16 bases lay between the germline ends. Germline-derived CDR1 and CDR2 are MNHEY and SVGAGI.

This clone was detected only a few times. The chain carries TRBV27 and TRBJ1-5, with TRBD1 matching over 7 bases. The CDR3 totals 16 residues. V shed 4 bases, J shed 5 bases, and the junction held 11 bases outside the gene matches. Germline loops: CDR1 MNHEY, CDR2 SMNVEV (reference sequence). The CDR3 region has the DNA TGTGCCAGCAGTTCATTACAGGGGCGCCGGGATCAGCCCCAGCATTTT. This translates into CASSSLQGRRDQPQHF.

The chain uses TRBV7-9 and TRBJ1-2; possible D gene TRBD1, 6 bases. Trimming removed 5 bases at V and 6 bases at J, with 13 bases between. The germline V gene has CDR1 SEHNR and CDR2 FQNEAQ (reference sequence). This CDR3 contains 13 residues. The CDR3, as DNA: TGTGCCAGCAGCCACAGGGAAGTGAATGGCTACACCTTC. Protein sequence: CASSHREVNGYTF.

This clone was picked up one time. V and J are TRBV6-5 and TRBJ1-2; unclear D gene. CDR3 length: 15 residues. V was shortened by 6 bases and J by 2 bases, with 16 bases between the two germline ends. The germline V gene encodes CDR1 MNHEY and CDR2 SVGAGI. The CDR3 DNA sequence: TGTGCCAGCAGCCGATTATCGGCAGTCAACTATGGCTACACCTTC. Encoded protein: CASSRLSAVNYGYTF.